This TCR beta chain was sequenced for a study of blood T cell repertoires in COVID-19. The overall study: The United States, Italy and Spain provided the acute and convalescent COVID-19 samples.

The trim removed 8 bases at V and 4 bases at J, leaving 8 bases unmatched. The CDR3 runs to 15 residues. CDR1 and CDR2 (germline): MNHEY, SVGAGI. As handled by the study authors: Estimated nucleated cell counts came from reference gene primer amplification. Libraries were prepared by immunoSEQ multiplex PCR; TCRdb keeps only in-frame clonotypes and omits some of them. The DNA was the basis for D and trimming; V, J and clone size are from that table. The data hold about 260,000 clones, with more than 85% observed a single time. All enrollees were roughly 18 to 100 years old and from roughly 26 US areas. Cohorts were assigned according to the clinical history that participants reported.

This clonotype originated in a man between 35 and 55 years old who had been exposed to COVID-19. The rearrangement joins TRBV6-5 to TRBJ1-6; 7 bases match TRBD1. The sequencing sample was made of PBMCs or T cells enriched from blood (not recorded which). The CDR3 DNA reads as TGTGCCAGCCTAAAGGGACAGCAATATAATTCACCCCTCCACTTT. Its translation: CASLKGQQYNSPLHF.